The sequence of this TCR beta chain was determined in a study of control samples from healthy donors and cancer patients. Germline values: CDR1 LNHNV, CDR2 YYDKDF (reference sequence). This CDR3 region has 15 residues. Trimming took off 5 bases at V and 4 bases at J, with 18 bases between the two ends. Profiled with immunoSEQ multiplex PCR; TCRdb holds only in-frame clones, not every one. The sample lists 70,000 to 95,000 clones; roughly 92% were seen once. The sequence derives from a woman aged 25 to 39 in good health. This chain links TRBV15 with TRBJ2-7, with a weak D call TRBD2 (6 bases). The sample comprised blood. CDR3 sequence (DNA): TGTGCCACCAGCTTACGACTAGACGGAGGATACGAGCAGTACTTC. Encoded protein: CATSLRLDGGYEQYF.